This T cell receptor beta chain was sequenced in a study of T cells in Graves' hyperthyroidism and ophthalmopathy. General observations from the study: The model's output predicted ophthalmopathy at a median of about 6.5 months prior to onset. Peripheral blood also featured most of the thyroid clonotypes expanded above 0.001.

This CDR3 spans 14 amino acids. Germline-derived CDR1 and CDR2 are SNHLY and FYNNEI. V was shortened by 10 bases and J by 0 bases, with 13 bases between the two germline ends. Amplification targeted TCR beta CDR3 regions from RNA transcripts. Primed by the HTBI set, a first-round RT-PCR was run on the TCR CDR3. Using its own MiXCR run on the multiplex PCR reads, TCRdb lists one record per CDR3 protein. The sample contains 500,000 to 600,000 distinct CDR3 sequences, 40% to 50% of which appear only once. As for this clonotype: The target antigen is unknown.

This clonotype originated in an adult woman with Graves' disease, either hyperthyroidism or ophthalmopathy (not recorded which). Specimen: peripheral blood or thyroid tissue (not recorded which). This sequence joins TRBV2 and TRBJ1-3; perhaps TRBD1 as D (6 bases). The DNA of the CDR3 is TGTGCCATCAGCAACAGGGACTCTGGAAACACCATATATTTT. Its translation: CAISNRDSGNTIYF.